This T cell receptor (beta chain) was obtained from a study of blood T cells in healthy people across ages. Study outcomes and limitations: Strongly correlated with naive T cell percentage was TCR beta diversity.

There are 14 residues in the CDR3. V was trimmed by 0 bases and J by 1 base, leaving 6 bases between them. Per germline, CDR1 LGHDT and CDR2 YNNKEL (reference sequence). Through a sample-barcoded 5' primer and a J-beta primer mix, a second PCR was run for 7 to 11 cycles. The template-switch adaptor, which had 12 random nucleotides, put a tag on each cDNA molecule. From the 5' RACE reads, TCRdb called clonotypes with MiXCR, one entry per CDR3 protein. The table records about 1.8 million distinct CDR3 sequences, 49% of them present only once. The authors drew 8.5 to 10 milliliters of peripheral blood from each donor. This clonotype was seen more than once but under ten times. Its antigen remains unidentified.

This clonotype was sampled from a woman between 40 and 50 years old in good health. V usage is TRBV3-1 and J usage is TRBJ2-5, with unresolved D. Sequences were obtained from blood. The DNA for the CDR3 is TGTGCCAGCAGCCAAGAAATAGCCCAAGAGACCCAGTACTTC. Encoded protein: CASSQEIAQETQYF.